A single sample gave rise to the 10 T cell receptor beta chains below, sequenced in a study of blood T cell repertoires in COVID-19. The repertoire was sequenced with immunoSEQ multiplex PCR; TCRdb's copy has only in-frame clones and lacks some. The sample has 50,000 to 55,000 clones; 80% to 90% are singletons. Sequencing used peripheral blood. The receptor set was obtained from a man aged 50 to 59 with acute or convalescent COVID-19.

The chain has TRBV27 and TRBJ2-1; the match to TRBD2 covers 8 bases. The trim removed 3 bases at V and 0 bases at J, leaving 13 bases unmatched. The length of the CDR3 is 19 residues. Germline values: CDR1 MNHEY, CDR2 SMNVEV (reference sequence). The CDR3 region is CASSFSARTSRFSYNEQFF. The DNA for the CDR3 is TGTGCCAGCAGTTTCTCAGCCCGGACTAGCCGATTCTCCTACAATGAGCAGTTCTTC.

The chain couples TRBV27 to TRBJ2-1; TRBD2 matches at 10 bases. Germline CDR1 reads MNHEY; CDR2 reads SMNVEV (reference sequence). The CDR3 has 18 amino acids. Losses at the gene ends were 3 bases for V and 4 bases for J; bases not matched to a gene: 12. Here the CDR3 DNA reads TGTGCCAGCAGTTTCCTTGCCGCACTAGCGGGAAGTTACAATGAGCAGTTCTTC. This codes for CASSFLAALAGSYNEQFF.

The genes are TRBV6-2 or TRBV6-3 and TRBJ1-6, with D perhaps TRBD1 (6 bases). The germline V and J ends were trimmed by 4 bases and 14 bases, with 9 bases remaining between them. CDR3 length: 11 residues. Germline V lookup: CDR1 MNHEY, CDR2 SVGEGT. CDR3 region: CASSFPGALHF. In nucleotides, the CDR3 is TGTGCCAGCAGTTTCCCAGGGGCCCTCCACTTT.

The V gene is TRBV10-3, the J gene TRBJ2-1; 12 nucleotides match TRBD2. Germline V lookup: CDR1 ENHRY, CDR2 SYGVKD. The CDR3 spans 16 residues. With 6 bases clipped from V and 5 bases from J, the junction kept 8 bases outside the gene matches. DNA for the CDR3: TGTGCCATCAGATCGACTAGCGGGAGTGTTAACAATGAGCAGTTCTTC. Protein product: CAIRSTSGSVNNEQFF.

The chain employs TRBV19 and TRBJ1-4; weak D call: TRBD1 (5 bases). This CDR3 is built from 13 residues. The germline CDR1 and CDR2 sequences are LNHDA and SQIVND (reference sequence). V was cut by 3 bases and J by 8 bases, with 10 bases left in between. CDR3 nucleotide sequence: TGTGCCAGTAGTATTGCCAGGGCCGAAAAACTGTTTTTT. It is translated as CASSIARAEKLFF.

The chain joins TRBV6-2 or TRBV6-3 to TRBJ2-3, with TRBD2 matching 14 bases. Germline-derived CDR1 and CDR2 are MNHEY and SVGEGT. The CDR3 covers 17 residues. Losses at the gene ends were 5 bases for V and 3 bases for J; bases not matched to a gene: 7. Written as DNA, the CDR3 is TGTGCCAGCAGTCCGATGACTAGCGGGGGGGGAACAGATACGCAGTATTTT. Translating gives CASSPMTSGGGTDTQYF.

This clone was picked up one time. The V gene is TRBV11-2, the J gene TRBJ2-5; TRBD2 matches at 15 bases. The CDR3 contains 15 residues. V gave up 5 bases and J gave up 5 bases; unmatched junction bases: 3. Per germline, CDR1 SGHAT and CDR2 FQNNGV. The CDR3 reads CASSGLAGGRETQYF. CDR3 nucleotides: TGTGCCAGCAGCGGACTAGCGGGAGGGAGGGAGACCCAGTACTTC.

The CDR3 DNA reads TGCGCCAGCAGCTTACCTACAGGAGCGAACTACGAGCAGTACTTC. Translation: CASSLPTGANYEQYF. The gene calls are TRBV5-1 and TRBJ2-7, with a possible D match to TRBD1 (5 bases). Trimming removed 2 bases at V and 3 bases at J, with 15 bases between. The CDR3 covers 15 residues. In germline, CDR1 is SGHRS, CDR2 YFSETQ.

The rearrangement links TRBV10-3 to TRBJ2-6; D is possibly TRBD2 (5 bases). The V gene's germline CDR1 is ENHRY and CDR2 SYGVKD. V dropped 2 bases and J dropped 0 bases, with 14 bases sitting between them. The CDR3 length is 18 residues. In DNA, the CDR3 is TGTGCCATCAGTGAGGGCAGCGGTCTTAGCTCTGGGGCCAACGTCCTGACTTTC. Its protein is CAISEGSGLSSGANVLTF.

This CDR3 reads CASHTGNYGYTF. Written as DNA, the CDR3 is TGTGCCAGTCATACAGGGAACTATGGCTACACCTTC. The V call is TRBV2, the J call TRBJ1-2; TRBD1 might be the D (6 bases). The CDR3 contains 12 residues. Germline CDR1 reads SNHLY; CDR2 reads FYNNEI. V gave up 9 bases and J gave up 2 bases, with 10 bases separating them.